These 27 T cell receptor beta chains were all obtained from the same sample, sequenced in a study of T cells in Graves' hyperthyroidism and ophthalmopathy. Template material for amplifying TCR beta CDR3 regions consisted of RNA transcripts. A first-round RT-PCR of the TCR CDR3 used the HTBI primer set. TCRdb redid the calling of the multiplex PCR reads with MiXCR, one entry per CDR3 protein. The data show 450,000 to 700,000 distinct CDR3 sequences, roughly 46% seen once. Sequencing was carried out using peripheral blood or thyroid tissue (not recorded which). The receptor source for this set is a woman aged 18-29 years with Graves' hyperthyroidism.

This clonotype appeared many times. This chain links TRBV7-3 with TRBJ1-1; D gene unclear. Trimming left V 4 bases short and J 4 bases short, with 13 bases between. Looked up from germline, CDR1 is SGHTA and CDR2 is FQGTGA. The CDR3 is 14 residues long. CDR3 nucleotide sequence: TGTGCCAGCAGCTCCTCTGCATGGAGCACTGAAGCTTTCTTT. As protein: CASSSSAWSTEAFF.

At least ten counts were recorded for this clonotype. This CDR3 reads CASSPTGPYEQYF. CDR3 in DNA: TGTGCCAGCAGCCCGACAGGACCCTACGAGCAGTACTTC. This chain connects TRBV13 to TRBJ2-7; TRBD1 is a possible D gene (6 bases). V was shortened by 5 bases and J by 2 bases, with 10 bases between the two germline ends. This CDR3 has 13 amino acids. From germline, CDR1 is PRHDT and CDR2 FYEKMQ (reference sequence).

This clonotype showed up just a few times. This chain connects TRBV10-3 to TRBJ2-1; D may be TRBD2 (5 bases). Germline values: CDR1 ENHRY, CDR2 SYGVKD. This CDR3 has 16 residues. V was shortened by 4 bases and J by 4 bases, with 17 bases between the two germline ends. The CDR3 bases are TGTGCCATCAGTGGAGAGGGTGGGCATATGTACAATGAGCAGTTCTTC. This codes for CAISGEGGHMYNEQFF.

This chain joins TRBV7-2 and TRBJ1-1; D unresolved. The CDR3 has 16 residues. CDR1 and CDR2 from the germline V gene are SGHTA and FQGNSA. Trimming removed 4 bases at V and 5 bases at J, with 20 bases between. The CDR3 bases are TGTGCCAGCAGCTACCAGCTAGCGGGAGCCGGAACTGAAGCTTTCTTT. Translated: CASSYQLAGAGTEAFF.

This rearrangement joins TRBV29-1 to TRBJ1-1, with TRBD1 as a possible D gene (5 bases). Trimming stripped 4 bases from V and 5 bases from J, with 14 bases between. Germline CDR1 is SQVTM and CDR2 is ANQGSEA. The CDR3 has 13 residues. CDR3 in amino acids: CSVVGGVVTEAFF. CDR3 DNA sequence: TGCAGCGTTGTGGGGGGGGTAGTGACTGAAGCTTTCTTT.

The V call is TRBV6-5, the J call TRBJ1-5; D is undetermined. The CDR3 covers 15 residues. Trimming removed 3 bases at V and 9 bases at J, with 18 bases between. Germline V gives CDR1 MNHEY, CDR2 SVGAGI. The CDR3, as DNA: TGTGCCAGCAGTTATGGTCTAGCGGGAGGTATGCCCCAGCATTTT. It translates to CASSYGLAGGMPQHF.

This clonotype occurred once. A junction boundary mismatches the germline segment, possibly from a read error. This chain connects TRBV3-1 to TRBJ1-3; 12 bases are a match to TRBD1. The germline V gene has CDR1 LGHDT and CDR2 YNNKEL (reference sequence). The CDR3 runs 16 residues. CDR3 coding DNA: TGTGCCAGCAGCCAGGGACAGGGGGCCTCTGGAAACACCGTATATTTT. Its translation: CASSQGQGASGNTVYF.

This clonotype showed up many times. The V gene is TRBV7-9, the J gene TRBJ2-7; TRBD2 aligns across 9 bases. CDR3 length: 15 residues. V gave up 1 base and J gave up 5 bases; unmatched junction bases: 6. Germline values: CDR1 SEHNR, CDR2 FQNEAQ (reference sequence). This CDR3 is CASSLVTSGSHEQYF. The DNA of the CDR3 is TGTGCCAGCAGCTTAGTAACTAGCGGGTCTCACGAGCAGTACTTC.

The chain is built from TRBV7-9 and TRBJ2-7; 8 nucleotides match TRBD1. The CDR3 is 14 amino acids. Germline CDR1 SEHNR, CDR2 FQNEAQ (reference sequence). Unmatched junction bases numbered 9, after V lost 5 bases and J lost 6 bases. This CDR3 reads CASSDIQGAGEQYF. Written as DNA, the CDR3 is TGTGCCAGCAGCGATATTCAGGGGGCGGGCGAGCAGTACTTC. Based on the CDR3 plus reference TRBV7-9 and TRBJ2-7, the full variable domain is DTGVSQNPRHKITKRGQNVTFRCDPISEHNRLYWYRQTLGQGPEFLTYFQNEAQLEKSRLLSDRFSAERPKGSFSTLEIQRTEQGDSAMYLCASSDIQGAGEQYFGPGTRLTVT.

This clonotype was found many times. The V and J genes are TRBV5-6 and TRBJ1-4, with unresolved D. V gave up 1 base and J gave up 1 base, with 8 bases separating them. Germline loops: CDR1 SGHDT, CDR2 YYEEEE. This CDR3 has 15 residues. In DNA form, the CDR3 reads TGTGCCAGCAGCTTGCGCCGGGGAACTAATGAAAAACTGTTTTTT. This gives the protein CASSLRRGTNEKLFF. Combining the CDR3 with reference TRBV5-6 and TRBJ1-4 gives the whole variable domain DAGVTQSPTHLIKTRGQQVTLRCSPKSGHDTVSWYQQALGQGPQFIFQYYEEEERQRGNFPDRFSGHQFPNYSSELNVNALLLGDSALYLCASSLRRGTNEKLFFGSGTQLSVL.

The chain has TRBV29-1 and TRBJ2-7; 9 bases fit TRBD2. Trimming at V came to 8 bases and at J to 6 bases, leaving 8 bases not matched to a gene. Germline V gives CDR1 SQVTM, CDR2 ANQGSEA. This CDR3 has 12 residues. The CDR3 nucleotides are TGCAGCCTTAGCGGGAGTCTCCGCGAGCAGTACTTC. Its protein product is CSLSGSLREQYF.

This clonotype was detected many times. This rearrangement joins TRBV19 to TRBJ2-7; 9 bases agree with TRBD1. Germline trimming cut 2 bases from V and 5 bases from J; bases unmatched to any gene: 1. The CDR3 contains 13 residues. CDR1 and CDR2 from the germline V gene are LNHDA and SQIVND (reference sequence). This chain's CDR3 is CASSIRQGDEQYF. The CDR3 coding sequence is TGTGCCAGTAGTATACGACAGGGGGACGAGCAGTACTTC.

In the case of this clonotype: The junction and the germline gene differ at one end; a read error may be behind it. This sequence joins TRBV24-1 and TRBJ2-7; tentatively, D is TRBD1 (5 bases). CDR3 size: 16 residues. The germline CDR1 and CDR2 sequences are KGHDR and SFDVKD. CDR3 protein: CATSTSSLRGADERYF. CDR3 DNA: TGTGCCACCAGTACTTCCTCACTAAGGGGTGCGGACGAGCGGTACTTC.

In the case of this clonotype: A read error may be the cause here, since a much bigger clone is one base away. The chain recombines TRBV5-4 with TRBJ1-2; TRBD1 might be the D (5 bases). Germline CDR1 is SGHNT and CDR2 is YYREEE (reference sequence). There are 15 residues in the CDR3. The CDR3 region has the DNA TGTGCCAGCAGCTTGGCGGCCGGGGGGACTCATGGCTACGCCTTC. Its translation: CASSLAAGGTHGYAF.

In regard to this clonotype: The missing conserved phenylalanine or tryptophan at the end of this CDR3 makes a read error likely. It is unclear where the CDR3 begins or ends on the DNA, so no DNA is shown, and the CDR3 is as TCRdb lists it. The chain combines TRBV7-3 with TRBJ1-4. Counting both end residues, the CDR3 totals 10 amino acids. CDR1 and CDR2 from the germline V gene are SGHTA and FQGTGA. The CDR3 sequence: CASSLIGVGY.

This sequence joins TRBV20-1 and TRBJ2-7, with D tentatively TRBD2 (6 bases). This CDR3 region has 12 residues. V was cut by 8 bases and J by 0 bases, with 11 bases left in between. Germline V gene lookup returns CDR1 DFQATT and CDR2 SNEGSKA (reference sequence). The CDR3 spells CSLKGLSYEQYF. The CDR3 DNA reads TGCAGTTTAAAGGGACTCTCCTACGAGCAGTACTTC.

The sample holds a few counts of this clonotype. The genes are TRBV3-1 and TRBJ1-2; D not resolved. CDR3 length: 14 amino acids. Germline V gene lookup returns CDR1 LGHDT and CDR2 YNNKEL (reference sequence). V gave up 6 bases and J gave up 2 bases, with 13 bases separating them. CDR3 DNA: TGTGCCAGCAGACCAACAGAAGGAAACTATGGCTACACCTTC. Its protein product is CASRPTEGNYGYTF.

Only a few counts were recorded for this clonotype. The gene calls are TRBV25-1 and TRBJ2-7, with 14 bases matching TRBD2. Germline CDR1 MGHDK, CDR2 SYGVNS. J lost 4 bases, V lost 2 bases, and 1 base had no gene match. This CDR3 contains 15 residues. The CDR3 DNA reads TGTGCCAGCAGTGAACGGACTAGCGGGAGGTACGAGCAGTACTTC. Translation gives CASSERTSGRYEQYF.

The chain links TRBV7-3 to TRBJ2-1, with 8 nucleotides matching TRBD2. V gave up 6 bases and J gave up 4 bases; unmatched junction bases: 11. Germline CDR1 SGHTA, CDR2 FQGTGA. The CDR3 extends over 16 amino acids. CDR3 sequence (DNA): TGTGCCAGCAGTGAGAATCCGGGACTAGGATACAATGAGCAGTTCTTC. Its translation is CASSENPGLGYNEQFF.

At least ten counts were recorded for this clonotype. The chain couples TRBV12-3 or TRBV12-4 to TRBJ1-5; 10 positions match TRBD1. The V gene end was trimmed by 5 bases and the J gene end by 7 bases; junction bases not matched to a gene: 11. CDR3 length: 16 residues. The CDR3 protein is CASSALGTGVRQPQHF. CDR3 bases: TGTGCCAGCAGTGCCCTAGGGACAGGGGTGCGGCAGCCCCAGCATTTT.

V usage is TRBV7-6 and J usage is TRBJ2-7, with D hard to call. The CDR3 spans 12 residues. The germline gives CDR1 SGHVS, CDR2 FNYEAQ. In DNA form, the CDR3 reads TGTGCTAGAGTCCCCGTCTCCTACGAGCAGTACTTC. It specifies CARVPVSYEQYF.

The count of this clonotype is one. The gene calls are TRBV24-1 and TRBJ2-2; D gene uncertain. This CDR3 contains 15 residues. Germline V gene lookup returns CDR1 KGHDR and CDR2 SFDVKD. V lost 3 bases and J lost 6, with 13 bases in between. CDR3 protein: CATSDTGPVAGELFF. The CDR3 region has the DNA TGTGCCACCAGTGATACGGGCCCCGTTGCCGGGGAGCTGTTTTTT.

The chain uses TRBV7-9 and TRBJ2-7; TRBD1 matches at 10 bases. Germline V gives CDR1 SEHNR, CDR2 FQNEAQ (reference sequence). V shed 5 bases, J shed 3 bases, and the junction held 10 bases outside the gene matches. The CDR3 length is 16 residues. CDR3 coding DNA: TGTGCCAGCAGCATGGATGACAGGGGGCTGGACTACGAGCAGTACTTC. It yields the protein CASSMDDRGLDYEQYF.

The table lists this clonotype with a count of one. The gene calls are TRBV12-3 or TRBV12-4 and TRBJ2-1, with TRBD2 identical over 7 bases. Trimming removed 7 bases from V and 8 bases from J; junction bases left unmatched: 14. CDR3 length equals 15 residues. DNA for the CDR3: TGTGCCAGCATCAGGGCGGGAGTAGGATTGGATGAGCAGTTCTTC. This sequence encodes CASIRAGVGLDEQFF.

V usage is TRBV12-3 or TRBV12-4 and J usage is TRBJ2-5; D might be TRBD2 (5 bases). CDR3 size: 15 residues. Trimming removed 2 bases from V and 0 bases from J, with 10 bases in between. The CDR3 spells CASSLIGGNQETQYF. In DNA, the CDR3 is TGTGCCAGCAGTTTAATCGGAGGAAACCAAGAGACCCAGTACTTC.

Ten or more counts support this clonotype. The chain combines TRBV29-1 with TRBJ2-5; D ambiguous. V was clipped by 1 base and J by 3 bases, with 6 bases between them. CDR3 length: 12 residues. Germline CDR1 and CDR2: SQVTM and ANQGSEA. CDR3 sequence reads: CSVEAAEETQYF. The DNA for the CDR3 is TGCAGCGTTGAAGCGGCGGAAGAGACCCAGTACTTC.

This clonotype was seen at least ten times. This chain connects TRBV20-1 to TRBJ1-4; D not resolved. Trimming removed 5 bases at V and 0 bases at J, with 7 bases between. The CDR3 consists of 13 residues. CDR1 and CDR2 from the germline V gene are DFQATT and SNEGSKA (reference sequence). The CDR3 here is CSAHQATNEKLFF. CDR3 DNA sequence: TGCAGTGCTCACCAAGCAACTAATGAAAAACTGTTTTTT.